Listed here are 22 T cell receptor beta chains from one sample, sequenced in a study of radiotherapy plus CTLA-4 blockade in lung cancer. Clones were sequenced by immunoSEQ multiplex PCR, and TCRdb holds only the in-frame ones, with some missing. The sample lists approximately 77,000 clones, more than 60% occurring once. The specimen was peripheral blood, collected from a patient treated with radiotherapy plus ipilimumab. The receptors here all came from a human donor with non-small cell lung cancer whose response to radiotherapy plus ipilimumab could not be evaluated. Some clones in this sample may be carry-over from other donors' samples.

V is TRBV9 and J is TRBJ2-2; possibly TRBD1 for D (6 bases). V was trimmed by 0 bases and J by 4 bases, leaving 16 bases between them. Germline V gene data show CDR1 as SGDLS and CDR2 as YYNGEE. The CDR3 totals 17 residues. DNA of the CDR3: TGTGCCAGCAGCGTAGGAGGAAAAGTAGGGGGCACCGGGGAGCTGTTTTTT. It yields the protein CASSVGGKVGGTGELFF.

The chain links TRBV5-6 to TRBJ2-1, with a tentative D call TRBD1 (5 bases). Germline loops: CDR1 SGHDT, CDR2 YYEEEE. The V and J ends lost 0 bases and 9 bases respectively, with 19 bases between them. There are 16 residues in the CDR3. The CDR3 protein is CASSLEQGSGVREQFF. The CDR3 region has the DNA TGTGCCAGCAGCTTGGAGCAGGGCTCCGGCGTGCGTGAGCAGTTCTTC.

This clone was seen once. The CDR3 region is CASSTSGANSYGYTF. CDR3 coding DNA: TGCGCCAGCAGCACCTCAGGGGCCAATTCCTATGGCTACACCTTC. V gene TRBV5-1 combines with J gene TRBJ1-2, with TRBD1 as a possible D gene (6 bases). CDR3 length: 15 amino acids. Germline V gene data show CDR1 as SGHRS and CDR2 as YFSETQ. V was pared by 4 bases and J by 4 bases, with 17 bases between.

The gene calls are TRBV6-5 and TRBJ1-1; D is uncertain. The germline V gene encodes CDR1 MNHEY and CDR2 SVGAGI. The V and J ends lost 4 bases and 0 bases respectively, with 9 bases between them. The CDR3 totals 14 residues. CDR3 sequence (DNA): TGTGCCAGCAGTTCCATTTCCATGAACACTGAAGCTTTCTTT. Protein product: CASSSISMNTEAFF.

The CDR3 loop reads CASSGERGKDTQYF. The DNA for the CDR3 is TGCGCCAGCAGCGGCGAGAGGGGGAAAGATACGCAGTATTTT. The V call is TRBV5-1, the J call TRBJ2-3, with D possibly matching TRBD1 (6 bases). The CDR3 spans 14 residues. Germline V gives CDR1 SGHRS, CDR2 YFSETQ. Trimming stripped 4 bases from V and 5 bases from J, with 14 bases between.

The CDR3 loop is CASSPTTVNYGYTF. In DNA, the CDR3 is TGTGCCAGCAGCCCGACGACAGTTAACTATGGCTACACCTTC. This sequence joins TRBV9 and TRBJ1-2, with TRBD1 as a possible D gene (5 bases). V shed 4 bases and J shed 1 base, with 11 bases lying between them. Per germline, CDR1 SGDLS and CDR2 YYNGEE. The CDR3 is 14 amino acids.

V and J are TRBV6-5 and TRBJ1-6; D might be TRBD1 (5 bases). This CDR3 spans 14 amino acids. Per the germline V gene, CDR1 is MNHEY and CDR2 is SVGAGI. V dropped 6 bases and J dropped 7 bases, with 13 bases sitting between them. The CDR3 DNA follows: TGTGCCAGCAGGACCGGGGGAAGGAATTCACCCCTCCACTTT. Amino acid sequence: CASRTGGRNSPLHF.

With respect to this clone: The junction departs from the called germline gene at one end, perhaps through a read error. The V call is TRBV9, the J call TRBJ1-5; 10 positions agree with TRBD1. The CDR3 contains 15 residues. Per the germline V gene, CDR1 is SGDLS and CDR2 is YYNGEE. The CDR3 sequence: CANSPGQGENQPQHF. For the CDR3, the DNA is TGTGCCAACAGCCCCGGACAGGGGGAAAATCAGCCCCAGCATTTT.

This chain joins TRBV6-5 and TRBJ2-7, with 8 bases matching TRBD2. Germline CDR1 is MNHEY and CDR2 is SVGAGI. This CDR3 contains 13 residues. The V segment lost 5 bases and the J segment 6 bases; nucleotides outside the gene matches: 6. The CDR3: CASSPGLVGEQYF. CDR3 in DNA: TGTGCCAGCAGTCCGGGACTAGTAGGCGAGCAGTACTTC.

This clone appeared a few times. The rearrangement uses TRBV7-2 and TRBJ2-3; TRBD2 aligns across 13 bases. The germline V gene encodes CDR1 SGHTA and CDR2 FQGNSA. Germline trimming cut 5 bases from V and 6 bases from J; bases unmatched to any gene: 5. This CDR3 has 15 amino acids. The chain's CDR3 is CASSVTSGGFDTQYF. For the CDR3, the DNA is TGTGCCAGCAGCGTGACTAGCGGGGGGTTCGATACGCAGTATTTT.

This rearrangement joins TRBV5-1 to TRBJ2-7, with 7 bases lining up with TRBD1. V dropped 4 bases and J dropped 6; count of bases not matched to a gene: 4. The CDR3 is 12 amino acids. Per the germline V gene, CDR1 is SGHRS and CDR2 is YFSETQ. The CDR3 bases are TGCGCCAGCAGCGCGACAGGGCTCGAGCAGTACTTC. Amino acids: CASSATGLEQYF.

The CDR3 protein is CASSFAGGNQPQHF. DNA for the CDR3: TGTGCCAGCAGTTTTGCGGGGGGGAATCAGCCCCAGCATTTT. The rearrangement links TRBV27 to TRBJ1-5; possibly TRBD1 for D (5 bases). The CDR3 totals 14 residues. V was pared by 3 bases and J by 4 bases, with 10 bases between. CDR1 and CDR2 from the germline V gene are MNHEY and SMNVEV (reference sequence).

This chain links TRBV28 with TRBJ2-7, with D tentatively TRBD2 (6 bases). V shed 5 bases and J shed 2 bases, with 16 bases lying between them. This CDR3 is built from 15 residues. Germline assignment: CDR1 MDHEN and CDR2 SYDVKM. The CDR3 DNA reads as TGTGCCAGCAGTCCTTATTTCGGGAGCACCTACGAGCAGTACTTC. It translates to CASSPYFGSTYEQYF.

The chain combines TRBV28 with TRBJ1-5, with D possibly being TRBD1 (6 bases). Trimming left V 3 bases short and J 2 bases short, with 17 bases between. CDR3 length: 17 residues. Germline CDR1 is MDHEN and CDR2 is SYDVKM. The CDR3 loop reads CASSFPNTGIGNQPQHF. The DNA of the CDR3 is TGTGCCAGCAGTTTCCCAAACACAGGGATCGGCAATCAGCCCCAGCATTTT.

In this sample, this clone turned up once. The CDR3 DNA follows: TGTGCCAGCAGAGGTCAGACAAATCAGCCCCAGCATTTT. It translates to CASRGQTNQPQHF. The chain uses TRBV2 and TRBJ1-5, with D unclear. Germline CDR1 is SNHLY and CDR2 is FYNNEI. V was shortened by 6 bases and J by 4 bases, with 10 bases between the two germline ends. This CDR3 contains 13 residues. Looking up the rest from reference TRBV2 and TRBJ1-5 gives the full variable domain: EPEVTQTPSHQVTQMGQEVILRCVPISNHLYFYWYRQILGQKVEFLVSFYNNEISEKSEIFDDQFSVERPDGSNFTLKIRSTKLEDSAMYFCASRGQTNQPQHFGDGTRLSIL.

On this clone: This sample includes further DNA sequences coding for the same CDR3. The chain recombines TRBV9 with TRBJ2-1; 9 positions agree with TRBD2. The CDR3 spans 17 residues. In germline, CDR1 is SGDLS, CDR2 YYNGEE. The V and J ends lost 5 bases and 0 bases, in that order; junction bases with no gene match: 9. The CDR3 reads CASSALAGTSSYNEQFF. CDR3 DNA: TGTGCCAGCAGTGCCCTAGCGGGGACGAGCTCCTACAATGAGCAGTTCTTC.

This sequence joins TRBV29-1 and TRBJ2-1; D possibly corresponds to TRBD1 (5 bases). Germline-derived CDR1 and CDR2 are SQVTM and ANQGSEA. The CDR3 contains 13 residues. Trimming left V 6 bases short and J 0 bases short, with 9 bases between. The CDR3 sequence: CSVKTVSYNEQFF. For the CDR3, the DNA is TGCAGCGTAAAGACAGTCTCCTACAATGAGCAGTTCTTC.

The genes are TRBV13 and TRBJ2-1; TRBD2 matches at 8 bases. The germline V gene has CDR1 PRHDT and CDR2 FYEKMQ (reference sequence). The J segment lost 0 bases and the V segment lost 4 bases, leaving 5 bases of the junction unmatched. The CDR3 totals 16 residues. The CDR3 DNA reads TGTGCCAGCAGCTCGGGGGGGCAGAGCTCCTACAATGAGCAGTTCTTC. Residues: CASSSGGQSSYNEQFF.

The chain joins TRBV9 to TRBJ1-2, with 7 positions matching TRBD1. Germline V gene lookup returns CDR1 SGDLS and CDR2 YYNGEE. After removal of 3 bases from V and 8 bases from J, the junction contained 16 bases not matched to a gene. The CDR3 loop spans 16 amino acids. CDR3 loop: CASSGRGTATAGGYTF. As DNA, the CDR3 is TGTGCCAGCAGCGGAAGGGGGACAGCCACCGCGGGGGGCTACACCTTC. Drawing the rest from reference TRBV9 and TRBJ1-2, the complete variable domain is DSGVTQTPKHLITATGQRVTLRCSPRSGDLSVYWYQQSLDQGLQFLIQYYNGEERAKGNILERFSAQQFPDLHSELNLSSLELGDSALYFCASSGRGTATAGGYTFGSGTRLTVV.

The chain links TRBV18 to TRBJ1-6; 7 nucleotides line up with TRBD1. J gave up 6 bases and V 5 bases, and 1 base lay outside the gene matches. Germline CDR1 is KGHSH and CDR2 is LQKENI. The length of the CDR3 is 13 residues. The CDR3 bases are TGTGCCAGCTCAGCAGGGGGTAATTCACCCCTCCACTTT. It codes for CASSAGGNSPLHF. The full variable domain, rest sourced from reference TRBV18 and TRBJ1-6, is NAGVMQNPRHLVRRRGQEARLRCSPMKGHSHVYWYRQLPEEGLKFMVYLQKENIIDESGMPKERFSAEFPKEGPSILRIQQVVRGDSAAYFCASSAGGNSPLHFGNGTRLTVT.

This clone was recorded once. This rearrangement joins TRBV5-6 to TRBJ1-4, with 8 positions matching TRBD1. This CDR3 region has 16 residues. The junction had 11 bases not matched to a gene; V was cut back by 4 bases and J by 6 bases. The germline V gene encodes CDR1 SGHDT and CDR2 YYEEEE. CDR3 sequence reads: CASSPRSGQGDEKLFF. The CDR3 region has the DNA TGTGCCAGCAGCCCGCGATCCGGACAGGGAGATGAAAAACTGTTTTTT. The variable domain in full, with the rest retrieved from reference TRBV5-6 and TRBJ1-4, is DAGVTQSPTHLIKTRGQQVTLRCSPKSGHDTVSWYQQALGQGPQFIFQYYEEEERQRGNFPDRFSGHQFPNYSSELNVNALLLGDSALYLCASSPRSGQGDEKLFFGSGTQLSVL.

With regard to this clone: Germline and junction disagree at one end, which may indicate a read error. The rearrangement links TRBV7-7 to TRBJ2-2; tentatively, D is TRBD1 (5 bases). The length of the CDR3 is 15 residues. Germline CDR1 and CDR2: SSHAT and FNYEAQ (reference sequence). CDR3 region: CASSRDRRPTGELFF. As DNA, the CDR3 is TGTGCTAGCAGCCGAGACAGACGACCAACCGGGGAGCTGTTTTTT.